A selection of T cell receptor beta chains follows, all from one sample in a study of early stage breast cancer tumors. Sequencing was performed with immunoSEQ multiplex PCR; in TCRdb, only in-frame clones are kept and a portion is missing. This table has over 25,000 clones, around 70% appearing once. Sequences were obtained from blood. The source is a person aged 45 to 59 with breast cancer. The CDR3 runs from the conserved cysteine through the conserved F or W.

v_gene	j_gene	CDR3aa
TRBV5-1	TRBJ1-4	CASSWTGETNEKLFF
TRBV19	TRBJ2-2	CASSIGQGRGSGELFF
TRBV27	TRBJ1-4	CASSSPGRGANEKLFF
TRBV7-2	TRBJ2-3	CASSLQGSGRLDTQYF
TRBV9	TRBJ2-4	CASSFSQGDIQYF
TRBV27	TRBJ1-5	CASSWGPSQPQHF
TRBV4-1	TRBJ2-7	CASSQDQLAPMEQYF
TRBV10-1	TRBJ2-1	CASSEEIDRYNEQFF
TRBV6-5	TRBJ2-3	CASSYQGGITDTQYF
TRBV6-6	TRBJ2-5	CASSNPGAQETQYF
TRBV15	TRBJ1-3	CATSRGPLSGNTIYF
TRBV6-5	TRBJ2-2	CASSYGGFAELFF
TRBV5-4	TRBJ1-2	CASSRDGAIYGYTF
TRBV2	TRBJ2-3	CASGAGTSVADTQYF
TRBV18	TRBJ2-7	CASSGLAGGEQYF
TRBV19	TRBJ1-5	CASSVWDRSNQPQHF
TRBV29-1	TRBJ1-1	CSVTQGDTEAFF
TRBV21-1	TRBJ1-2	CASSNPDSYGYTF
TRBV27	TRBJ2-6	CASSLQGIRANVLTF
TRBV6-5	TRBJ1-5	CASSRTGGFNQPQHF
TRBV2	TRBJ2-5	CASSETRGQTETQYF
TRBV5-8	TRBJ2-7	CASSLSQGGLYEQYF
TRBV19	TRBJ2-7	CASSPGVAYEQYF
TRBV7-9	TRBJ1-1	CASSLDSGTEAFF
TRBV7-9	TRBJ2-1	CASSLAAGAWNEQFF
TRBV6-1	TRBJ2-7	CASAGLSDKYF
TRBV5-1	TRBJ1-4	CASSLLRATNEKLFF
TRBV19	TRBJ2-7	CASSITGQGNNEQYF
TRBV5-4	TRBJ2-3	CASSNPLAGGVTDTQYF
TRBV25-1	TRBJ1-2	CASSESDYGYTF
TRBV5-6	TRBJ1-2	CASSKGQSYNYGYTF
TRBV30	TRBJ2-6	CAWSVRGGGTGANVLTF
TRBV7-9	TRBJ2-1	CASSQGSWEQFF
TRBV25-1	TRBJ2-1	CASNQAGGPNEQFF
TRBV6-5	TRBJ1-5	CASSYSSRVGQPQHF